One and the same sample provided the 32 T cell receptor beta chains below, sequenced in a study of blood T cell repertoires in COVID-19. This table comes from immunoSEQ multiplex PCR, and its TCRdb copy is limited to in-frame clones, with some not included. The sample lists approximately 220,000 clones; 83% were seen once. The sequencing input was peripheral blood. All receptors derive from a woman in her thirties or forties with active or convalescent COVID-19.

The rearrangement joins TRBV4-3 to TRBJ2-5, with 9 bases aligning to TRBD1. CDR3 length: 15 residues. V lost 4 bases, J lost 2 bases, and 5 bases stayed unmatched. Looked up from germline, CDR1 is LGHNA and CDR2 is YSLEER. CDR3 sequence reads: CASSPGTGPQETQYF. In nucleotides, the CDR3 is TGCGCCAGCAGCCCGGGGACAGGGCCACAAGAGACCCAGTACTTC.

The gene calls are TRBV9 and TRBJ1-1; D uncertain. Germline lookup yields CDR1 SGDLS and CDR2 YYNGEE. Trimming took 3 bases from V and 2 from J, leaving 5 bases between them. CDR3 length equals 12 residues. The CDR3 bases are TGTGCCAGCAGCGCCTCCAACACTGAAGCTTTCTTT. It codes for CASSASNTEAFF.

As DNA, the CDR3 is TGTGCCACCACCCCTGTTAATAATTCACCCCTCCACTTT. Residues: CATTPVNNSPLHF. V is TRBV15 and J is TRBJ1-6; no clear D. This CDR3 comprises 13 residues. Trimming took off 7 bases at V and 5 bases at J, with 9 bases between the two ends. Germline assignment: CDR1 LNHNV and CDR2 YYDKDF (reference sequence).

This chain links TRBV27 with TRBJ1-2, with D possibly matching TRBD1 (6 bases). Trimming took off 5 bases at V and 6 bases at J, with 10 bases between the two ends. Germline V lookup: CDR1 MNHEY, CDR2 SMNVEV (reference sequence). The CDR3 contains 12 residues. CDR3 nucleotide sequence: TGTGCCAGCAGTAAAACAGGGAATGGCTACACCTTC. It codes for CASSKTGNGYTF.

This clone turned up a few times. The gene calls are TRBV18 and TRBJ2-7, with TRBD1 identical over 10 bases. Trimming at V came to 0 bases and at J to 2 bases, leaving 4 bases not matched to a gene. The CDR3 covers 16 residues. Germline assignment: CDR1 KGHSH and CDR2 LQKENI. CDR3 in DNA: TGTGCCAGCTCACCACCAGGACAGGGGGAACCCTACGAGCAGTACTTC. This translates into CASSPPGQGEPYEQYF.

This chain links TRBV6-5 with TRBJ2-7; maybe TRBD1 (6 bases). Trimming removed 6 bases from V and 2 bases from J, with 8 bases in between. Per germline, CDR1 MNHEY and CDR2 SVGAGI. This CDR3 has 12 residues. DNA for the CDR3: TGTGCCAGCAGACAGGGAACCTACGAGCAGTACTTC. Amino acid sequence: CASRQGTYEQYF.

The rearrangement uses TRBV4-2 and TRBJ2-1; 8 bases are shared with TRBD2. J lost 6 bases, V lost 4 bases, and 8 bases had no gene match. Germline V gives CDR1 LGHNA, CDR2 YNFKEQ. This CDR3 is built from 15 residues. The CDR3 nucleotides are TGTGCCAGCAGCCCTAGATCTCTAGCGGGCAATGAGCAGTTCTTC. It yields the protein CASSPRSLAGNEQFF.

CDR3 nucleotide sequence: TGTGCCAGCAGCGGAGGAAGGGGCAGCCGCGAGCAGTACTTC. Its protein is CASSGGRGSREQYF. The rearrangement uses TRBV7-8 and TRBJ2-7, with D perhaps given as TRBD1 or TRBD2 (5 bases each). Trimming removed 5 bases at V and 6 bases at J, with 17 bases between. The CDR3 length is 14 residues. In germline, CDR1 is SGHVS, CDR2 FQNEAQ.

The CDR3 sequence: CAWRWSLAGGYNEQFF. CDR3 nucleotide sequence: TGTGCCTGGAGGTGGTCCCTAGCGGGAGGTTACAATGAGCAGTTCTTC. This chain links TRBV30 with TRBJ2-1, with 11 bases fitting TRBD2. J gave up 4 bases and V 3 bases, and 8 bases lay outside the gene matches. This CDR3 has 16 amino acids. CDR1 and CDR2 from the germline V gene are GTSNPN and SVGIG (reference sequence).

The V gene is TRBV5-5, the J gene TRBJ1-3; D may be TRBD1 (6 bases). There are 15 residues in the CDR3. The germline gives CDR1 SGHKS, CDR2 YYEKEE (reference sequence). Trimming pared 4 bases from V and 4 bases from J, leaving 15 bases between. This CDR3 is CASSASTGKGNTIYF. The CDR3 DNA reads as TGTGCCAGCAGCGCATCAACAGGGAAAGGAAACACCATATATTTT.

DNA of the CDR3: TGTGCCAGCAGCCCCGGGGGGGTCCGGTCCGACGAGCAGTACTTC. It yields the protein CASSPGGVRSDEQYF. The genes are TRBV5-6 and TRBJ2-7; TRBD2 aligns across 8 bases. Germline V gene lookup returns CDR1 SGHDT and CDR2 YYEEEE. After removal of 4 bases from V and 5 bases from J, the junction contained 11 bases not matched to a gene. The CDR3 covers 15 residues.

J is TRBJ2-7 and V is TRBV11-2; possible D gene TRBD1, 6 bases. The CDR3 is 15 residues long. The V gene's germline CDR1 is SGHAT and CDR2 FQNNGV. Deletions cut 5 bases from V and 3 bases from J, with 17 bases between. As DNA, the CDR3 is TGTGCCAGCAGCCCCGGGCCAGGGGAAGGCTACGAGCAGTACTTC. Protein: CASSPGPGEGYEQYF.

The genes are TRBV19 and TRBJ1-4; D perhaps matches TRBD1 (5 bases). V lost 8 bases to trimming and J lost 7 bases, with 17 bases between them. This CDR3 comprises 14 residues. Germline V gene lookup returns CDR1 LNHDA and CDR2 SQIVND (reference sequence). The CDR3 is CASSFGGAGEKLFF. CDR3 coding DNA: TGTGCCAGTTCCTTTGGAGGGGCAGGTGAAAAACTGTTTTTT.

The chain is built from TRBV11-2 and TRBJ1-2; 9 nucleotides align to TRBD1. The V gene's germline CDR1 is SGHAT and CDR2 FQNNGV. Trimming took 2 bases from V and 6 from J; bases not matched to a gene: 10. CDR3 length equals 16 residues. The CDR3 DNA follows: TGTGCCAGCAGCTTACCGTATGGGACAGGGATGAATGGCTACACCTTC. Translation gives CASSLPYGTGMNGYTF.

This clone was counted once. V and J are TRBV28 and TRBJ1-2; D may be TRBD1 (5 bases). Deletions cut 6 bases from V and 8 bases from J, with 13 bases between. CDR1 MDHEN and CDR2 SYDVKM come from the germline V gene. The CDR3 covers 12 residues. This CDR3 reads CASRGPLEGYTF. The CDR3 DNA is TGTGCCAGCAGGGGGCCCTTGGAGGGCTACACCTTC.

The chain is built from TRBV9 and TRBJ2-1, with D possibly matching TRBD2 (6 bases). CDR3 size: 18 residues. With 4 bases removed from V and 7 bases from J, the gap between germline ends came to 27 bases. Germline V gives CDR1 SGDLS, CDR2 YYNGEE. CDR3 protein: CASSHSPEGRTIGNEQFF. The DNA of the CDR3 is TGTGCCAGCAGCCATTCTCCGGAGGGACGGACGATAGGGAATGAGCAGTTCTTC.

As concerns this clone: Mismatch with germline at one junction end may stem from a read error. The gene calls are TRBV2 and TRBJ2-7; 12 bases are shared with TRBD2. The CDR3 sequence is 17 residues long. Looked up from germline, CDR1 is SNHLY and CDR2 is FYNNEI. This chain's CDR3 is CTSSDPSGGVSSYEQYF. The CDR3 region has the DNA TGTACCAGCAGTGACCCTAGCGGGGGGGTTAGCTCCTACGAGCAGTACTTC.

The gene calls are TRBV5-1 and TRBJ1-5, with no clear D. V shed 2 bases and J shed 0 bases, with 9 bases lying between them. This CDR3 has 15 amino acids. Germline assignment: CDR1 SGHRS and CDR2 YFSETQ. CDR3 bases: TGCGCCAGCAGCTTCTTGGGCGATAGCAATCAGCCCCAGCATTTT. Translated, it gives CASSFLGDSNQPQHF.

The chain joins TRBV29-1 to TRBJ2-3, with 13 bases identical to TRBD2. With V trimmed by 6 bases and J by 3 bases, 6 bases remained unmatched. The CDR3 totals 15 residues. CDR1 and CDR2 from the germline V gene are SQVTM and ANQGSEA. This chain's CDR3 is CSVRLAGGSTDTQYF. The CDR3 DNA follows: TGCAGCGTAAGACTAGCGGGGGGATCAACAGATACGCAGTATTTT.

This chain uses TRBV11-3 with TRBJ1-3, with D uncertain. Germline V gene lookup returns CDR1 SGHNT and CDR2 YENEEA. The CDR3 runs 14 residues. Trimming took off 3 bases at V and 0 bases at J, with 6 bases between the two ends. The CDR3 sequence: CASSLGSSGNTIYF. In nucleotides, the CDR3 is TGTGCCAGCAGCTTGGGCAGCTCTGGAAACACCATATATTTT.

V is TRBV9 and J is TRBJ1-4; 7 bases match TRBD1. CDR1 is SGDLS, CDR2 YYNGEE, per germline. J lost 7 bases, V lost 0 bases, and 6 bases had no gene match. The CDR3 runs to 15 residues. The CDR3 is CASSVGQGIFEKLFF. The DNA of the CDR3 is TGTGCCAGCAGCGTAGGACAGGGAATATTTGAAAAACTGTTTTTT.

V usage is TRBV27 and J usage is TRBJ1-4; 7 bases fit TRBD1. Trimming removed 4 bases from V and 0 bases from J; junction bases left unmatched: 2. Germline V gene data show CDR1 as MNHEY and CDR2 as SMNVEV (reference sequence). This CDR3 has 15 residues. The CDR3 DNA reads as TGTGCCAGCAGTTGGGGACAGTCAACTAATGAAAAACTGTTTTTT. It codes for CASSWGQSTNEKLFF.

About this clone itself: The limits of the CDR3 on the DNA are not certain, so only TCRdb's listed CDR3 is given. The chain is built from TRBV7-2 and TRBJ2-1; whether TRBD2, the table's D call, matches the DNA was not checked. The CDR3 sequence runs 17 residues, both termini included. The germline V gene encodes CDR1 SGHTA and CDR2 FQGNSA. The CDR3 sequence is CASILGAGGSSYNEQFF.

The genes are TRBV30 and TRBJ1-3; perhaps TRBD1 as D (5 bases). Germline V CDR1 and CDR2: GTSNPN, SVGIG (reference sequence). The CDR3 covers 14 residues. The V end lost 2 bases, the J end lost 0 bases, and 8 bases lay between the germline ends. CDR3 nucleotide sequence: TGTGCCTGGAGTCAGGGAAGCTCTGGAAACACCATATATTTT. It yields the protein CAWSQGSSGNTIYF.

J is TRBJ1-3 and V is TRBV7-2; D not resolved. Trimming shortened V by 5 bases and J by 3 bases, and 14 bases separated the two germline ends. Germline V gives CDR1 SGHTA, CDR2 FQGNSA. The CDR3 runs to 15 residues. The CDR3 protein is CASSDGRGRGNTIYF. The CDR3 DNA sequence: TGTGCCAGCAGCGACGGCAGAGGGCGTGGAAACACCATATATTTT.

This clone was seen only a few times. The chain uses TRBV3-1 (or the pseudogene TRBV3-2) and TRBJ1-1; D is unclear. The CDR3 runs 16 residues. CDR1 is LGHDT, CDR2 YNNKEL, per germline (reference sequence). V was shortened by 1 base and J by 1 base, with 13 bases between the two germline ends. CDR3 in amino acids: CASSQGLVGPNTEAFF. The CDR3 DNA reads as TGTGCCAGCAGCCAAGGCCTGGTGGGCCCGAACACTGAAGCTTTCTTT.

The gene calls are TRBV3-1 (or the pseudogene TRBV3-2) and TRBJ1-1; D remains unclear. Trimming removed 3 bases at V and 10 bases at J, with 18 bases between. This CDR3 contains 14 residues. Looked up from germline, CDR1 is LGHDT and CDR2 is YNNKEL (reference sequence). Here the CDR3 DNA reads TGTGCCAGCAGCCAGATTACGACTACGCGCGGAGCTTTCTTT. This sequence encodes CASSQITTTRGAFF.

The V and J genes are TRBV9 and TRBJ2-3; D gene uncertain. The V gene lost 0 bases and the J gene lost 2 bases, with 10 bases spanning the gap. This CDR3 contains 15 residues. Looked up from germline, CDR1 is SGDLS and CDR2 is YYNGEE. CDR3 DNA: TGTGCCAGCAGCGTAGGCGGCATAGCCACAGATACGCAGTATTTT. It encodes CASSVGGIATDTQYF.

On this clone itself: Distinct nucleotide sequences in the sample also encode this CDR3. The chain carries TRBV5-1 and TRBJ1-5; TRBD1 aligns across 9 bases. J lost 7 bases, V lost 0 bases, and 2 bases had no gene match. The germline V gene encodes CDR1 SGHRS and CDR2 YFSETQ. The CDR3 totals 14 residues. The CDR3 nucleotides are TGCGCCAGCAGCTTGGGGGACAGGGCGCAGCCCCAGCATTTT. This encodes CASSLGDRAQPQHF.

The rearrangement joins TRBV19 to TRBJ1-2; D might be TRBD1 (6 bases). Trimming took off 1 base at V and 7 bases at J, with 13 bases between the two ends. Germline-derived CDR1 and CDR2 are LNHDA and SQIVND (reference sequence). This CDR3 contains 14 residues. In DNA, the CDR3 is TGTGCCAGTAGTATAGGGCAGGGGAGTGGTGGCTACACCTTC. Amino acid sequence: CASSIGQGSGGYTF.

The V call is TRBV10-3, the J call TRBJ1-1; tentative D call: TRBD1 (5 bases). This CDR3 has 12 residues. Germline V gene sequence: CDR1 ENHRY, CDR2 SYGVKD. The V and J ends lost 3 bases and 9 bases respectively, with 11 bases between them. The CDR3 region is CAISDPTEQAFF. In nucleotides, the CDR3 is TGTGCCATCAGTGATCCGACAGAACAAGCTTTCTTT.

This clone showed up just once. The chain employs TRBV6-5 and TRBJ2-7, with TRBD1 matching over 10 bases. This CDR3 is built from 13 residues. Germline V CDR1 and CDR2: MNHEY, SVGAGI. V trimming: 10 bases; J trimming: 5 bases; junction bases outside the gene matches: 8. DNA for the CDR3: TGTGCCACCAGGGACAGGGGAGGTGACGAGCAGTACTTC. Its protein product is CATRDRGGDEQYF.